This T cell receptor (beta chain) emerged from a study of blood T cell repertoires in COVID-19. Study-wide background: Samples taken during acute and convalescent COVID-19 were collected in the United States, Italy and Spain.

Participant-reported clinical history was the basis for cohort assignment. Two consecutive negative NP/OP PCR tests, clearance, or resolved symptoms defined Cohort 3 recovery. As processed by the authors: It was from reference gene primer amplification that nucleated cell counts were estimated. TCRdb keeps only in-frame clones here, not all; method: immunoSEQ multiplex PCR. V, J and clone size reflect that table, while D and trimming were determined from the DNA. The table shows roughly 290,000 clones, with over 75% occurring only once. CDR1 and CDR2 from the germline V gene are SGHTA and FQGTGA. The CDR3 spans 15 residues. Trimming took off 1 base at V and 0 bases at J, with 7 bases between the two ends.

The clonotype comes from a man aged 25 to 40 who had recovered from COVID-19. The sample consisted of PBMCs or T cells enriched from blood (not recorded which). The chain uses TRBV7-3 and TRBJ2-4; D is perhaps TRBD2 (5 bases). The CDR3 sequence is CASSLKTIAKNIQYF. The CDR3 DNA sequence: TGTGCCAGCAGCTTAAAGACTATAGCCAAAAACATTCAGTACTTC.